The rows below give T cell receptor beta chains drawn from one sample of a study of T cell responses to AZD1222 COVID-19 vaccine. Using immunoSEQ multiplex PCR, the repertoire was profiled, and TCRdb retains in-frame clones only, with some absent. In the table there are around 110,000 clones, roughly 85% of which are singletons. The specimen comprised peripheral blood, sampled on day 0 of MenACWY control vaccination. Receptor source: an adult in good health. CDR3s include the opening cysteine and the closing phenylalanine or tryptophan. Each record gives: D gene, clone size, V gene, J gene, CDR3 DNA, CDR3 protein. The D gene is left open where the match is weak. Size values are once, few and many counts, or a class for expanded clones, and some rows have none.

NA	NA	TRBV10-2	TRBJ1-4	TGCGCCAGCAGTGATAGGCAGGGAGCTAATGAAAAACTGTTTTTT	CASSDRQGANEKLFF
TRBD1	once	TRBV28	TRBJ2-7	TGTGCCAGCAGTTTAGTTGGGACAGGGGCCTACGAGCAGTACTTC	CASSLVGTGAYEQYF
TRBD1	NA	TRBV6-6	TRBJ1-2	TGTGCCAGCAGTTACTCCGGGACAGGGTTAATCTACACCTTC	CASSYSGTGLIYTF
TRBD1	NA	TRBV12-5	TRBJ2-1	TGTGCTAGTGTGGGGTGGGACAGGGTCAAATTCTTC	CASVGWDRVKFF
TRBD1	NA	TRBV4-2	TRBJ2-1	TGTGCCAGCAGCCAAGATTCAACGACAGGGTCCTACAATGAGCAGTTCTTC	CASSQDSTTGSYNEQFF
NA	NA	TRBV18	TRBJ1-5	TGTGCCAGCTCACCAATCGGGGAGGATCAGCCCCAGCATTTT	CASSPIGEDQPQHF
NA	NA	TRBV2	TRBJ2-3	TGTGCCAGCAGAACCTCTAGCACAGATACGCAGTATTTT	CASRTSSTDTQYF
TRBD2	NA	TRBV19	TRBJ2-3	TGTGCCAGTAGTATGGTAGCGGGGGGGCCAAATACGCAGTATTTT	CASSMVAGGPNTQYF
TRBD1	NA	TRBV2	TRBJ2-3	TGTGCCAGCAGACCTACAGGGGGCACAGATACGCAGTATTTT	CASRPTGGTDTQYF
TRBD1	NA	TRBV11-3	TRBJ2-1	TGTGCCAGCAGCTCCAGACAGGGGGGGCCCAATGAGCAGTTCTTC	CASSSRQGGPNEQFF
NA	NA	TRBV4-1	TRBJ1-6	TGCGCCAGCAGCCAAGACAAAACCTATAATTCACCCCTCCACTTT	CASSQDKTYNSPLHF
TRBD1	NA	TRBV27	TRBJ2-7	TGTGCCAGCAGTCCGGGACAGTACTACGAGCAGTACTTC	CASSPGQYYEQYF
NA	NA	TRBV4-3	TRBJ1-6	TGCGCCAGCAGCCAAGATCTGAGGATTTCACCCCTCCACTTT	CASSQDLRISPLHF
NA	NA	TRBV20-1	TRBJ1-1	TGCAGTGCTCAGATGAACACTGAAGCTTTCTTT	CSAQMNTEAFF
NA	NA	TRBV21-1	TRBJ2-7	TGTGCCAGCAGCAACCTGGAGGCAGAGCAGTACTTC	CASSNLEAEQYF
NA	NA	TRBV18	TRBJ1-4	TGTGCCAGCTCACTCCAGGGCAGCACTAATGAAAAACTGTTTTTT	CASSLQGSTNEKLFF